This paragraph reports one T cell receptor beta chain. The data stem from a study of shared clonotypes between healthy human individuals. About the research overall: The study enrolled two women and three men aged 18 to 49.

None of the donors, who were healthy HIV-negative adults, had recently had acute infections or vaccinations. Into CD45RA+ naive and CD45RA-negative memory subsets, the CD4+ cells were split. V lost 5 bases, J lost 0 bases, and 17 bases lay in between. This CDR3 has 17 residues. The germline CDR1 and CDR2 sequences are MDHEN and SYDVKM. The protocol was immunoSEQ multiplex PCR, while the TCRdb copy is restricted to in-frame clones and leaves out a portion. The profile covers more than 400,000 clones, with about 96% appearing a single time and 0.05% to 0.07% taken by the ten largest. The TCR originated in a woman in her twenties or thirties in good health. The sequenced sample consisted of naive CD4+ T cells sorted from blood. Subset described: CD45RA+ positively selected. The genes are TRBV28 and TRBJ1-5, with D possibly TRBD1 on 6 matching bases. CDR3 in amino acids: CASSPNTGSHSNQPQHF. The CDR3 DNA reads TGTGCCAGCAGTCCTAACACAGGGTCTCATAGCAATCAGCCCCAGCATTTT.